This T cell receptor beta chain was identified during a study of T cell repertoires in cytomegalovirus infection. Background on the study: TCR beta signatures that were public indicated CMV infection and matching HLA type. Overall study results and limits: The study found HLA-C-restricted CMV-specific TCR beta clonotypes dominating the ex vivo response.

In TCRdb, the reads were re-called with MiXCR into one record per CDR3 protein. Among over 250,000 distinct CDR3 sequences listed, about 20% were seen once. This clonotype has more than one count but fewer than ten. As yet, its antigen is unknown. Germline V gene sequence: CDR1 MDHEN, CDR2 SYDVKM. CDR3 length: 18 residues. V lost 6 bases to trimming and J lost 2 bases; unmatched junction nucleotides: 16. This receptor was identified in a human donor in good health (CMV status not recorded). Some clones in this sample may be carry-over from other donors' samples. The sample in question was cultured PBMCs, obtained from culture after CMV antigen stimulation. The chain is built from TRBV28 and TRBJ2-5; 9 positions agree with TRBD2. The DNA for the CDR3 is TGTGCCAGCAGCTCAACAAGTCGAGCGGGAGGACGACAAGAGACCCAGTACTTC. Translated, it gives CASSSTSRAGGRQETQYF.